These 24 T cell receptor beta chains were all obtained from the same sample, sequenced in a study of CD8+ T cells in alopecia areata. RNA extraction and reverse transcription yielded cDNA as sequencing template. The protocol was immunoSEQ multiplex PCR, while the TCRdb copy is restricted to in-frame clones and leaves out a portion. The sample carries about 200,000 clones, more than 30% recorded once. Treatment denoted: oral pan-JAK inhibitor, 5-10 mg twice daily. The source material was CD4+ T cells sorted from blood, sampled between weeks 30 and 35, from a patient treated with tofacitinib. All receptors derive from a human donor with alopecia areata.

This clone was observed a few times. CDR3 nucleotide sequence: TGTGCCAGCACCCGAGGGATTGCAGATACGCAGTATTTT. It translates to CASTRGIADTQYF. The rearrangement links TRBV2 to TRBJ2-3; a weak D match, TRBD2 (5 bases). CDR1 is SNHLY and CDR2 is FYNNEI in the germline V gene. The CDR3 runs to 13 residues. Trimming removed 7 bases from V and 4 bases from J, with 12 bases in between.

This rearrangement joins TRBV11-1 to TRBJ2-6; a weak D match, TRBD2 (6 bases). Germline-derived CDR1 and CDR2 are SGHAT and FQDESV (reference sequence). The V end lost 4 bases, the J end lost 0 bases, and 13 bases lay between the germline ends. The CDR3 totals 17 residues. This CDR3 reads CASSSPAGGSGANVLTF. The DNA of the CDR3 is TGTGCCAGCAGCTCCCCGGCCGGGGGCTCTGGGGCCAACGTCCTGACTTTC.

A single count supports this clone. The J gene is TRBJ2-2, the V gene TRBV5-6, with D maybe TRBD2 (5 bases). Germline loops: CDR1 SGHDT, CDR2 YYEEEE. The CDR3 consists of 14 residues. Trimming removed 4 bases at V and 7 bases at J, with 14 bases between. CDR3 protein: CASSPIIGGGELFF. CDR3 bases: TGTGCCAGCAGCCCAATCATCGGAGGCGGGGAGCTGTTTTTT. Complete variable domain (other parts from reference TRBV5-6 and TRBJ2-2): DAGVTQSPTHLIKTRGQQVTLRCSPKSGHDTVSWYQQALGQGPQFIFQYYEEEERQRGNFPDRFSGHQFPNYSSELNVNALLLGDSALYLCASSPIIGGGELFFGEGSRLTVL.

The chain is built from TRBV29-1 and TRBJ1-4; no definite D call. Trimming took 4 bases from V and 5 from J, leaving 11 bases between them. The germline V gene encodes CDR1 SQVTM and CDR2 ANQGSEA. The CDR3 extends over 13 amino acids. The CDR3, as DNA: TGCAGCGTTGTTGGGGAGACGAATGAAAAACTGTTTTTT. This translates into CSVVGETNEKLFF.

The chain uses TRBV2 and TRBJ2-7; a weak D match, TRBD2 (5 bases). The germline gives CDR1 SNHLY, CDR2 FYNNEI. CDR3 size: 14 residues. The V gene lost 3 bases and the J gene lost 4 bases, with 13 bases spanning the gap. The CDR3 spells CASSEDFPSYEQYF. The CDR3 region has the DNA TGTGCCAGCAGTGAGGACTTCCCGTCGTACGAGCAGTACTTC.

J is TRBJ2-7 and V is TRBV27, with 13 positions matching TRBD2. The CDR3 contains 14 residues. V trimming: 6 bases; J trimming: 2 bases; junction bases outside the gene matches: 1. The V gene's germline CDR1 is MNHEY and CDR2 SMNVEV (reference sequence). This CDR3 is CASRGTSGTYEQYF. The CDR3 DNA follows: TGTGCCAGCAGGGGGACTAGCGGGACCTACGAGCAGTACTTC.

The rearrangement joins TRBV9 to TRBJ2-3; D may be TRBD1 (6 bases). Between the trimmed V and J ends, which lost 3 bases and 0 bases, there was a span of 17 bases. The CDR3 is made up of 17 amino acids. Germline CDR1 SGDLS, CDR2 YYNGEE. Here the CDR3 reads CASSAHSDSQSTDTQYF. DNA for the CDR3: TGTGCCAGCAGCGCCCACTCGGACAGCCAGAGCACAGATACGCAGTATTTT.

The V gene is TRBV28, the J gene TRBJ2-5; 8 bases are shared with TRBD2. The CDR3 length is 14 residues. V lost 5 bases and J lost 5; bases outside the gene matches: 7. CDR1 MDHEN and CDR2 SYDVKM come from the germline V gene. DNA of the CDR3: TGTGCCAGCAGTCGTCGGGAGGGCCGGGAGACCCAGTACTTC. Translated: CASSRREGRETQYF. The variable domain in full, with the rest retrieved from reference TRBV28 and TRBJ2-5, is DVKVTQSSRYLVKRTGEKVFLECVQDMDHENMFWYRQDPGLGLRLIYFSYDVKMKEKGDIPEGYSVSREKKERFSLILESASTNQTSMYLCASSRREGRETQYFGPGTRLLVL.

Only a few counts were recorded for this clone. The DNA of the CDR3 is TGTGCCAGCCTAGCGGGAGTCCTCACCGGGGAGCTGTTTTTT. This codes for CASLAGVLTGELFF. The genes are TRBV6-6 and TRBJ2-2, with TRBD2 matching over 10 bases. The CDR3 is 14 residues long. Germline loops: CDR1 MNHNY, CDR2 SVGAGI (reference sequence). V shed 8 bases, J shed 4 bases, and the junction held 4 bases outside the gene matches.

The genes are TRBV11-2 and TRBJ2-3, with D uncertain. The germline V and J ends were trimmed by 2 bases and 0 bases, with 12 bases remaining between them. The germline CDR1 and CDR2 sequences are SGHAT and FQNNGV. The CDR3 is 16 residues long. CDR3 sequence reads: CASSLLDGISTDTQYF. CDR3 sequence (DNA): TGTGCCAGCAGCTTATTGGATGGGATTAGCACAGATACGCAGTATTTT.

V is TRBV6-1 and J is TRBJ1-1, with D maybe TRBD1 (6 bases). The V gene lost 1 base and the J gene lost 1 base, with 16 bases spanning the gap. Looked up from germline, CDR1 is MNHNS and CDR2 is SASEGT. This CDR3 spans 17 amino acids. In DNA form, the CDR3 reads TGTGCCAGCAGTGAAGTCGTCCGGGGGGCGAGGAACACTGAAGCTTTCTTT. This sequence encodes CASSEVVRGARNTEAFF.

This clone was picked up a small number of times. This sequence joins TRBV5-1 and TRBJ1-1; D ambiguous. CDR1 is SGHRS, CDR2 YFSETQ, per germline. The CDR3 contains 12 residues. V was shortened by 5 bases and J by 1 base, with 6 bases between the two germline ends. CDR3 sequence (DNA): TGCGCCAGCAGGCAGTCGAACACTGAAGCTTTCTTT. As protein: CASRQSNTEAFF.

The rearrangement joins TRBV6-5 to TRBJ1-1, with 7 bases fitting TRBD1. This CDR3 has 14 amino acids. V shed 6 bases, J shed 0 bases, and the junction held 4 bases outside the gene matches. Germline CDR1 is MNHEY and CDR2 is SVGAGI. The CDR3 region has the DNA TGTGCCAGCAGATCGGGACAGATGAACACTGAAGCTTTCTTT. It codes for CASRSGQMNTEAFF.

This clone was observed a few times. The rearrangement joins TRBV6-5 to TRBJ1-4; a possible D gene is TRBD1 (5 bases). CDR1 and CDR2 from the germline V gene are MNHEY and SVGAGI. Trimming removed 4 bases at V and 10 bases at J, with 13 bases between. This CDR3 comprises 13 residues. CDR3 sequence (DNA): TGTGCCAGCAGTTGGGACGGGGGTGGAAAACTGTTTTTT. Translated, it gives CASSWDGGGKLFF.

The gene calls are TRBV9 and TRBJ1-1, with a tentative D call TRBD1 (5 bases). Deletions cut 0 bases from V and 4 bases from J, with 13 bases between. Germline V gene lookup returns CDR1 SGDLS and CDR2 YYNGEE. The CDR3 contains 15 residues. The CDR3 region has the DNA TGTGCCAGCAGCGTAGAAGAGGGGAGCGGCACTGAAGCTTTCTTT. This encodes CASSVEEGSGTEAFF.

As DNA, the CDR3 is TGTGCCATCAGCATGAACACTGAAGCTTTCTTT. Translating gives CAISMNTEAFF. The chain employs TRBV10-3 and TRBJ1-1; no definite D call. The length of the CDR3 is 11 residues. With 6 bases removed from V and 0 bases from J, the gap between germline ends came to 2 bases. Germline CDR1 ENHRY, CDR2 SYGVKD.

V usage is TRBV2 and J usage is TRBJ2-7, with 9 bases fitting TRBD1. V trimming: 6 bases; J trimming: 1 base; junction bases outside the gene matches: 4. The CDR3 spans 14 residues. CDR1 is SNHLY, CDR2 FYNNEI, per germline. CDR3 in amino acids: CASRLGQGSYEQYF. CDR3 nucleotide sequence: TGTGCCAGCAGGCTCGGACAGGGGTCCTACGAGCAGTACTTC.

The V call is TRBV2, the J call TRBJ2-3, with a tentative D call TRBD1 (6 bases). Per the germline V gene, CDR1 is SNHLY and CDR2 is FYNNEI. Trimming cost V 5 bases and J 2 bases, with 11 bases left between them. This CDR3 comprises 14 residues. The CDR3 region is CASSPGTHTDTQYF. The DNA of the CDR3 is TGTGCCAGCAGTCCCGGGACACACACAGATACGCAGTATTTT.

The chain recombines TRBV27 with TRBJ2-7; TRBD1 aligns across 11 bases. This CDR3 has 15 residues. V was pared by 8 bases and J by 5 bases, with 11 bases of the junction left unmatched. Germline loops: CDR1 MNHEY, CDR2 SMNVEV (reference sequence). This CDR3 reads CASGPPGQGAHEQYF. CDR3 in DNA: TGTGCCAGCGGGCCCCCTGGACAGGGGGCCCACGAGCAGTACTTC.

This clone appeared a few times. The chain has TRBV9 and TRBJ1-5, with TRBD1 matching 9 bases. CDR1 and CDR2 from the germline V gene are SGDLS and YYNGEE. V lost 2 bases, J lost 7 bases, and 4 bases stayed unmatched. CDR3 length: 14 residues. This CDR3 is CASSVRDRAQPQHF. CDR3 bases: TGTGCCAGCAGCGTCCGGGACAGGGCCCAGCCCCAGCATTTT.

V gene TRBV10-3 combines with J gene TRBJ1-1; D remains ambiguous. The V gene's germline CDR1 is ENHRY and CDR2 SYGVKD. Trimming shortened V by 2 bases and J by 6 bases, and 10 bases separated the two germline ends. The CDR3 runs 13 residues. CDR3 nucleotides: TGTGCCATCAGTGAGGGTAGGGCGGCTGAAGCTTTCTTT. Its protein product is CAISEGRAAEAFF.

The chain joins TRBV5-1 to TRBJ2-7, with 10 bases lining up with TRBD1. In germline, CDR1 is SGHRS, CDR2 YFSETQ. The V gene end was trimmed by 3 bases and the J gene end by 4 bases; junction bases not matched to a gene: 7. CDR3 size: 15 residues. The CDR3 DNA follows: TGCGCCAGCAGCTATTCGACAGGGGGCAAATACGAGCAGTACTTC. It codes for CASSYSTGGKYEQYF. The variable domain in full, completed from reference TRBV5-1 and TRBJ2-7, reads KAGVTQTPRYLIKTRGQQVTLSCSPISGHRSVSWYQQTPGQGLQFLFEYFSETQRNKGNFPGRFSGRQFSNSRSEMNVSTLELGDSALYLCASSYSTGGKYEQYFGPGTRLTVT.

This clone was seen a few times. The J gene is TRBJ2-1, the V gene TRBV29-1; no definite D call. V lost 2 bases and J 7 bases, leaving 9 bases between the germline ends. The CDR3 contains 12 residues. Germline assignment: CDR1 SQVTM and CDR2 ANQGSEA. CDR3 in DNA: TGCAGCGTTGAAAGATACGGGAATGAGCAGTTCTTC. Its protein is CSVERYGNEQFF.

This clone was seen ten or more times. The genes are TRBV7-8 and TRBJ2-5; perhaps TRBD2 as D (5 bases). The CDR3 has 13 residues. The germline CDR1 and CDR2 sequences are SGHVS and FQNEAQ. Deletions cut 1 base from V and 4 bases from J, with 7 bases between. CDR3 nucleotide sequence: TGTGCCAGCAGCTTAGTTCGGGGAGAGACCCAGTACTTC. It codes for CASSLVRGETQYF.